This TCR beta chain was profiled in a study of OX40 agonist ivuxolimab in advanced cancers. Looking at the study overall: Clinicians treated patients with ivuxolimab, an agonistic anti-OX40 (CD134) antibody. Partial responses were seen in three patients, one with hepatocellular carcinoma and two with cutaneous melanoma. Study observations and caveats: Among some nonresponders, normalized T-cell clonal expansion was also low.

A remark on this clone: Its antigen is not known.

Clones were read by immunoSEQ multiplex PCR, and TCRdb kept only the in-frame ones, dropping some. The sample carries around 74,000 clones, 84% recorded once. This CDR3 is built from 15 residues. J gave up 2 bases and V 5 bases, and 8 bases lay outside the gene matches. Germline V gives CDR1 SGHRS, CDR2 YFSETQ. V and J are TRBV5-1 and TRBJ2-5, with TRBD2 matching over 8 bases. The receptor comes from an adult with an advanced solid tumor such as melanoma, head and neck, liver or kidney cancer. Sequencing used CD4+ or CD8+ T cells sorted from blood, obtained in a trial of the OX40 agonist ivuxolimab. The CDR3 DNA reads as TGCGCCAGCAGTGAGAGTAGCGGGGTTCAAGAGACCCAGTACTTC. Residues: CASSESSGVQETQYF.